This paragraph covers one TCR beta chain sequence. The sample is drawn from a study of blood T cell repertoires in COVID-19. Turning to the study itself: COVID-19 samples, acute and convalescent, were from the United States, Italy and Spain. T cells, B-cell-depleted T cells, or PBMCs supplied cDNA or gDNA.

How the authors handled the data: Cell counts per sample came from amplifying reference gene primers. Profiling relied on immunoSEQ multiplex PCR, and the TCRdb table lists in-frame clones only, not all of them. V and J calls and clone size are given by that table; D and trimming were obtained from the DNA. The table shows hundreds of thousands of clones, with 85% occurring only once. Germline V gene data show CDR1 as GTSNPN and CDR2 as SVGIG (reference sequence). CDR3 length: 16 amino acids. The V gene end was trimmed by 3 bases and the J gene end by 1 base; junction bases not matched to a gene: 8. The chain recombines TRBV30 with TRBJ2-5; 10 bases are a match to TRBD1. This TCR came from a woman in her late teens or twenties with acute or convalescent COVID-19. Sequencing was done on a sample of peripheral blood. For the CDR3, the DNA is TGTGCCTGGAGGTTGGGGGACAGGGGCTTCCAAGAGACCCAGTACTTC. It specifies CAWRLGDRGFQETQYF.